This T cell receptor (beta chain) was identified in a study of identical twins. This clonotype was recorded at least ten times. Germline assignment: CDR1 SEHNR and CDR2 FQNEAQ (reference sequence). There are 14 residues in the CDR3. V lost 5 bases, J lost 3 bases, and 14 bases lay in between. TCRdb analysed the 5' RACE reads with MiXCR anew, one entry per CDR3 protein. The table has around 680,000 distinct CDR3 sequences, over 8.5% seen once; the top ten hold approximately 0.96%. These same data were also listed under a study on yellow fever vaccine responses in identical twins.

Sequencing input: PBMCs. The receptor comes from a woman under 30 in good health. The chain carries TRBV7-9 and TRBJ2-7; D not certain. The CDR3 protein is CASSRPDGSYEQYF. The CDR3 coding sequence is TGTGCCAGCAGCCGTCCGGATGGTAGCTACGAGCAGTACTTC.